This T cell receptor (beta chain) was sequenced in a study of OX40 agonist ivuxolimab in advanced cancers. Study at large: Patients received ivuxolimab, an intravenous treatment, every 2 weeks at 0.01 to 10 mg/kg. Previous treatment with anti-PD-1, anti-PD-L1 or anti-CTLA-4 therapy was allowed; 35% to 50% had received some. Study-wide results and limits: The CD4+ and CD8+ T cells in the blood had expanded clonally by week 6 at 0.1 to 3.0 mg/kg. More expanded clones were seen, on average, in CD8+ T cells than in CD4+.

The CDR3 contains 16 residues. Germline trimming cut 0 bases from V and 1 base from J; bases unmatched to any gene: 6. Germline V gene lookup returns CDR1 SGHNT and CDR2 YYREEE (reference sequence). On this clone itself: The antigen remains unidentified.

Generated by immunoSEQ multiplex PCR, the TCRdb table keeps only in-frame clones and is missing some. The sample carries around 62,000 clones, 90% to 95% recorded once. The TCR sequence derives from an adult with an advanced solid tumor such as melanoma, head and neck, liver or kidney cancer. This chain uses TRBV5-4 with TRBJ2-5; 7 bases align to TRBD1. The material sequenced was CD4+ or CD8+ T cells sorted from blood, taken in a trial of the OX40 agonist ivuxolimab. CDR3: CASSLGLAGGQETQYF. The CDR3 region has the DNA TGTGCCAGCAGCTTGGGTTTGGCAGGGGGCCAAGAGACCCAGTACTTC. Full variable domain (missing parts from reference TRBV5-4 and TRBJ2-5): ETGVTQSPTHLIKTRGQQVTLRCSSQSGHNTVSWYQQALGQGPQFIFQYYREEENGRGNFPPRFSGLQFPNYSSELNVNALELDDSALYLCASSLGLAGGQETQYFGPGTRLLVL.